This T cell receptor beta chain was sequenced in a study of T-cell reconstitution after alpha-beta-depleted transplantation in children. Unique molecular identifiers were built into the TCRbeta library. TCRdb used MiXCR to reprocess the PCR reads, holding one entry per CDR3 protein. The profile shows about 58,000 distinct CDR3 sequences, 35% to 55% of them singletons. The length of the CDR3 is 17 residues. Germline CDR1 is MNHEY and CDR2 is SMNVEV (reference sequence). With 3 bases clipped from V and 6 bases from J, the junction kept 11 bases outside the gene matches. This clonotype was counted a single time.

The gene calls are TRBV27 and TRBJ2-7, with 13 bases identical to TRBD2. The sequenced sample was PBMCs, mostly from graft donor cells, obtained 360 days after TCRalphabeta/CD19-depleted stem cell transplant. The source of this sequence is a male patient aged 10 to 17 who had a stem cell transplant for acute lymphoblastic leukemia, so the T cells may come from the graft donor. The CDR3 loop reads CASSFGLSGTSGTEQYF. Written as DNA, the CDR3 is TGTGCCAGCAGTTTTGGGCTCTCCGGGACTAGCGGGACCGAGCAGTACTTC.